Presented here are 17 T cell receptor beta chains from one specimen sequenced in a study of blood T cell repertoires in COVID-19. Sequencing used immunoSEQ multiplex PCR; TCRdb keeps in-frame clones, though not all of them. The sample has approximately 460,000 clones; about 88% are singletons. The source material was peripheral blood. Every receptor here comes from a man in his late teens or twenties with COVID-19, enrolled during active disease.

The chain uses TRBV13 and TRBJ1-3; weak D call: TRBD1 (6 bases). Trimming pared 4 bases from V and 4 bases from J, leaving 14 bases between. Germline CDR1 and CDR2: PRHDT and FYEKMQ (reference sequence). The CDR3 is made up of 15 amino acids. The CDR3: CASSSKSRGGNTIYF. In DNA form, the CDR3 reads TGTGCCAGCAGCTCCAAAAGCAGGGGAGGAAACACCATATATTTT.

The CDR3 sequence: CASSFARDYGYTF. The CDR3 DNA follows: TGTGCCAGCAGTTTTGCTCGGGACTATGGCTACACCTTC. The J gene is TRBJ1-2, the V gene TRBV12-3 or TRBV12-4; unclear D gene. The CDR3 length is 13 residues. Trimming shortened V by 3 bases and J by 3 bases, and 8 bases separated the two germline ends.

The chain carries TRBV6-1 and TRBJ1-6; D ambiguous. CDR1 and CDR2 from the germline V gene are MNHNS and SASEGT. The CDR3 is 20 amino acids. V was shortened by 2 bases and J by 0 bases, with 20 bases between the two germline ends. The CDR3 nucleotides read TGTGCCAGCAGTGAATCGGTTGTCAGGTTCTTTTTCTCCTATAATTCACCCCTCCACTTT. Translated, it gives CASSESVVRFFFSYNSPLHF.

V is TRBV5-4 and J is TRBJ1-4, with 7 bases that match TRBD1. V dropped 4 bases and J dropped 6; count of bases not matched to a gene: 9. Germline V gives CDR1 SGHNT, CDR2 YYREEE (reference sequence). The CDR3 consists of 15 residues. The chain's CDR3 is CASSGGTADHEKLFF. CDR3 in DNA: TGTGCCAGCAGCGGCGGGACAGCTGACCATGAAAAACTGTTTTTT.

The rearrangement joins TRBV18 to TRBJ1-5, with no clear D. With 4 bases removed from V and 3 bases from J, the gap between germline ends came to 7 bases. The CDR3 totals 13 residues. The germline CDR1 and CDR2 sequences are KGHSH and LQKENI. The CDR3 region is CASSRGNNQPQHF. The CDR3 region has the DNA TGTGCCAGCTCACGAGGAAACAATCAGCCCCAGCATTTT.

The CDR3 spells CASSLAKRLVSLDYEQYF. In DNA, the CDR3 is TGTGCCAGCAGCTTGGCCAAACGACTAGTCTCATTGGACTACGAGCAGTACTTC. This chain uses TRBV5-4 with TRBJ2-7, with D tentatively TRBD2 (6 bases). Germline V gene lookup returns CDR1 SGHNT and CDR2 YYREEE (reference sequence). V gave up 0 bases and J gave up 3 bases, with 22 bases separating them. CDR3 size: 18 residues.

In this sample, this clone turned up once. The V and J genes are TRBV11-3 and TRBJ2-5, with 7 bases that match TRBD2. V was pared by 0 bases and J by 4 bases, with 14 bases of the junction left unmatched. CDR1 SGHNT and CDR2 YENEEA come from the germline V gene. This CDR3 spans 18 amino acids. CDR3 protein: CASSLDLGCGGVSETQYF. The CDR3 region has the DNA TGTGCCAGCAGCTTAGATCTTGGTTGCGGGGGTGTATCAGAGACCCAGTACTTC.

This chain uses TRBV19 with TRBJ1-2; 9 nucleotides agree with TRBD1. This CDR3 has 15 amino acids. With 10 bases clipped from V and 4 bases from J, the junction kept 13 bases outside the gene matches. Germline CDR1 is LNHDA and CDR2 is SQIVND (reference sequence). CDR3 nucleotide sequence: TGTGCCACCAGTTACCGGGACAGGGCGAGCTATGGCTACACCTTC. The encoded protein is CATSYRDRASYGYTF.

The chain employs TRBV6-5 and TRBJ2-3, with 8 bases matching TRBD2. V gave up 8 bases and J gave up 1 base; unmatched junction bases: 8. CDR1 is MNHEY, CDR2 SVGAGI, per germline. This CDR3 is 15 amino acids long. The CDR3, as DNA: TGTGCCAGCGATGCTTTGCGGGGGGGCACAGATACGCAGTATTTT. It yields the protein CASDALRGGTDTQYF.

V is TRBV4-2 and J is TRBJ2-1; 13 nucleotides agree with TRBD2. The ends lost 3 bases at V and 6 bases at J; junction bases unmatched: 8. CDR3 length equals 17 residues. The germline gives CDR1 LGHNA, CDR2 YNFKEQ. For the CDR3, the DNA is TGTGCCAGCAGCCAGGAACTAGCGGGGGGGGCCTTCAATGAGCAGTTCTTC. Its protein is CASSQELAGGAFNEQFF.

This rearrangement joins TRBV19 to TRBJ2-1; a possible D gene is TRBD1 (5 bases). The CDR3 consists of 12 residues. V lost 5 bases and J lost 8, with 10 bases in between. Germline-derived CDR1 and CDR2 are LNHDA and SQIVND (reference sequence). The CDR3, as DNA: TGTGCCAGTAGTTGGGGCGCTCATGAGCAGTTCTTC. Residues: CASSWGAHEQFF.

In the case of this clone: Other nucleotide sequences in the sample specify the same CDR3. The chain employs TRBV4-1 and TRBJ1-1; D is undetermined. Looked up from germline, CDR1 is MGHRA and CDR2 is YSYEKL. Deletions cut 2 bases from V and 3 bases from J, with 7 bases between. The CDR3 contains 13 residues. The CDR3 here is CASSQSRDTEAFF. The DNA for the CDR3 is TGCGCCAGCAGCCAATCACGCGACACTGAAGCTTTCTTT.

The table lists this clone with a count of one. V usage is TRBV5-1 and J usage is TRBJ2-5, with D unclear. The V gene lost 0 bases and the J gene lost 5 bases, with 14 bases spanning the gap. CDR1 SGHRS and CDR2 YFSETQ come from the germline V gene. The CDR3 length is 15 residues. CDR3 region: CASSLVVAFGETQYF. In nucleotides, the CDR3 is TGCGCCAGCAGCTTGGTGGTGGCCTTCGGGGAGACCCAGTACTTC.

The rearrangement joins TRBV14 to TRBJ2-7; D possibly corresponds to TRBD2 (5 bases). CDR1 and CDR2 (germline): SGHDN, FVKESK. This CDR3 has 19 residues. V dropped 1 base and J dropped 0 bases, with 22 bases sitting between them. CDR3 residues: CASSQGFRSGEISSYEQYF. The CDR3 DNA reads TGTGCCAGCAGCCAAGGGTTTCGGTCTGGGGAGATCAGCTCCTACGAGCAGTACTTC.

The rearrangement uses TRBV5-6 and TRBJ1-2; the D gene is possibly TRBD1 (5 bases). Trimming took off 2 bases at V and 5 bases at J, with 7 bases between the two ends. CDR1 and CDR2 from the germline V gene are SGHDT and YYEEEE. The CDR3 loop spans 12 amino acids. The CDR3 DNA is TGTGCCAGCAGCTTAGGGGCGTATGGCTACACCTTC. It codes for CASSLGAYGYTF.

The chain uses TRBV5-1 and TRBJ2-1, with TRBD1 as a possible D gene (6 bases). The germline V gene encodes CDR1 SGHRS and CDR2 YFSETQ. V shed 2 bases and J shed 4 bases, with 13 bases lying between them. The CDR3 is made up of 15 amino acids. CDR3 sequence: CASSFLQGPYNEQFF. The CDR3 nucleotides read TGCGCCAGCAGCTTTCTCCAGGGGCCATACAATGAGCAGTTCTTC.

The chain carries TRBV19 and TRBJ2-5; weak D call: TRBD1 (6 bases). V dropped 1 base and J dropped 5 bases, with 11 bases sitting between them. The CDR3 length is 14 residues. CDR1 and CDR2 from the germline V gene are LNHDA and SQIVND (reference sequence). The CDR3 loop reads CASSIGDTLETQYF. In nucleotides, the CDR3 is TGTGCCAGTAGTATAGGGGACACCCTGGAGACCCAGTACTTC. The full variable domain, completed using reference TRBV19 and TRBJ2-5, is DGGITQSPKYLFRKEGQNVTLSCEQNLNHDAMYWYRQDPGQGLRLIYYSQIVNDFQKGDIAEGYSVSREKKESFPLTVTSAQKNPTAFYLCASSIGDTLETQYFGPGTRLLVL.